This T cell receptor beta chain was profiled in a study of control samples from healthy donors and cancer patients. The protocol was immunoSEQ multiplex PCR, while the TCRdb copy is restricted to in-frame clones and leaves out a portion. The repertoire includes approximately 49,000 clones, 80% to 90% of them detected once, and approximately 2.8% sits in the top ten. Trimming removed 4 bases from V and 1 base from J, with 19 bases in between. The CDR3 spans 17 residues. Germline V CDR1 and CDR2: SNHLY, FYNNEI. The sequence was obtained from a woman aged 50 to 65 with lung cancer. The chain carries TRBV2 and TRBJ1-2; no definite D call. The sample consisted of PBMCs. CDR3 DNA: TGTGCCAGCAGTGGATTCGGCGGAGGGAACCATAACTATGGCTACACCTTC. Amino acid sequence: CASSGFGGGNHNYGYTF.